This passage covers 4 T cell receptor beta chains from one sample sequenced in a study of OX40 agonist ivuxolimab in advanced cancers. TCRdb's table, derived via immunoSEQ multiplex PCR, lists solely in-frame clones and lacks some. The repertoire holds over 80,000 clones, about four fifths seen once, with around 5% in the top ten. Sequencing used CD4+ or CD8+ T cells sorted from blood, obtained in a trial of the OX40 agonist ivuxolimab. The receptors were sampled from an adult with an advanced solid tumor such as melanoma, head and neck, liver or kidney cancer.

CDR3 bases: TGTGCCATCCGGATCACTGGCACGGGGGCCACCGGGGAGCTGTTTTTT. Translated: CAIRITGTGATGELFF. The chain has TRBV10-3 and TRBJ2-2; D is perhaps TRBD1 or TRBD2 (6 bases each). The V end was cut by 8 bases, the J end by 4 bases, with 20 bases between. The CDR3 has 16 residues. The germline V gene encodes CDR1 ENHRY and CDR2 SYGVKD.

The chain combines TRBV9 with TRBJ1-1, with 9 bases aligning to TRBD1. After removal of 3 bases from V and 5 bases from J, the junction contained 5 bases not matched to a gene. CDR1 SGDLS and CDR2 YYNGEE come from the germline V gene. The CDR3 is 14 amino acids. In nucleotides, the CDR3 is TGTGCCAGCAGCGGAGGGACAGGGCGGACTGAAGCTTTCTTT. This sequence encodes CASSGGTGRTEAFF.

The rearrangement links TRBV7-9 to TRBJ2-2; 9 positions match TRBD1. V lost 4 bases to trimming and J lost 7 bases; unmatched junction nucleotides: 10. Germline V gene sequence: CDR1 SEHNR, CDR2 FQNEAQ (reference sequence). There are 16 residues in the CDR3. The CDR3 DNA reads TGTGCCAGCAGCTCCGGTCCCAGGACAGGGGTCGGGGAGCTGTTTTTT. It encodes CASSSGPRTGVGELFF.

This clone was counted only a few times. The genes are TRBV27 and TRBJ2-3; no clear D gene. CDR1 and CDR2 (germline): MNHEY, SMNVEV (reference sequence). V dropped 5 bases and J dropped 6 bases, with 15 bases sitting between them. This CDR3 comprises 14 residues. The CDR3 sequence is CASSPLDPPDTQYF. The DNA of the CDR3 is TGTGCCAGCAGTCCGCTAGATCCTCCCGATACGCAGTATTTT.